One and the same sample provided the 5 T cell receptor beta chains below, sequenced in a study of blood T cell repertoires in COVID-19. TCRdb keeps only in-frame clones here, not all; method: immunoSEQ multiplex PCR. Among under 130,000 clones listed, about three quarters were seen once. The material sequenced was peripheral blood. The receptors stem from a man aged 80 or over with acute or convalescent COVID-19.

The gene calls are TRBV20-1 and TRBJ1-2; D possibly corresponds to TRBD1 (5 bases). Looked up from germline, CDR1 is DFQATT and CDR2 is SNEGSKA (reference sequence). The CDR3 spans 13 residues. Trimming pared 3 bases from V and 6 bases from J, leaving 14 bases between. The CDR3 here is CSASKGIDHGYTF. The CDR3, as DNA: TGCAGTGCTAGTAAGGGGATCGACCATGGCTACACCTTC.

The CDR3 loop is CASSLGQGTGELFF. In DNA, the CDR3 is TGTGCCAGCAGCTTAGGACAGGGCACCGGGGAGCTGTTTTTT. V usage is TRBV5-5 and J usage is TRBJ2-2; 8 positions match TRBD1. The CDR3 has 14 residues. Losses at the gene ends were 2 bases for V and 4 bases for J; bases not matched to a gene: 1. Per germline, CDR1 SGHKS and CDR2 YYEKEE (reference sequence).

V is TRBV28 and J is TRBJ1-2; no firm D call. In germline, CDR1 is MDHEN, CDR2 SYDVKM. The length of the CDR3 is 12 residues. Between the trimmed V and J ends, which lost 4 bases and 3 bases, there was a span of 6 bases. CDR3 protein: CASSYGDYGYTF. The DNA of the CDR3 is TGTGCCAGCAGTTACGGGGACTATGGCTACACCTTC.

The V gene is TRBV18, the J gene TRBJ2-5; D possibly corresponds to TRBD1 (5 bases). The germline V and J ends were trimmed by 3 bases and 5 bases, with 22 bases remaining between them. The CDR3 totals 17 residues. Looked up from germline, CDR1 is KGHSH and CDR2 is LQKENI. DNA of the CDR3: TGTGCCAGCTCACCGTTCCTTCGATCAGGGCTATGGGAGACCCAGTACTTC. Residues: CASSPFLRSGLWETQYF.

Only one count was recorded for this clone. The CDR3 loop is CASRQNSNQPQHF. CDR3 sequence (DNA): TGTGCCAGCAGACAAAACAGCAATCAGCCCCAGCATTTT. V and J are TRBV7-2 and TRBJ1-5, with D uncertain. This CDR3 has 13 residues. Trimming left V 6 bases short and J 1 base short, with 7 bases between. Germline V gene data show CDR1 as SGHTA and CDR2 as FQGNSA.